The sequence of this T cell receptor beta chain was determined in a study of shared clonotypes between healthy human individuals. As for the study in general: For every donor, three CD4 naive, three CD4 memory, two CD8 naive and one CD8 memory plates were used.

About this clone itself: What it binds is unknown.

Study-level results: Relative to their counterparts shared across all four donors, non-shared clonotypes exhibited diminished generation probabilities.

The study ran the assay at deep level. Repertoires were generated with immunoSEQ multiplex PCR, while TCRdb's copy carries only in-frame clones and drops some. The sample carries 2 million to 2.5 million clones, more than 85% recorded once. Donors comprised only Caucasian adults living in Nashville, Tennessee. The sequence was collected from a man aged 18 to 29 in good health. Some clones in this sample may be carry-over from other donors' samples. The specimen sequenced was naive CD4+ T cells from PBMCs. The subset denotes: CD45RA+ positively selected.

CDR3 sequence (DNA): TGTGCCAGCAGCTTAAACAGATATCAGCCCCAGCATTTT. Amino acid sequence: CASSLNRYQPQHF. The chain combines TRBV7-3 with TRBJ1-5; D remains unclear. Between the trimmed V and J ends, which lost 1 base and 5 bases, there was a span of 6 bases. There are 13 residues in the CDR3. CDR1 is SGHTA, CDR2 FQGTGA, per germline.